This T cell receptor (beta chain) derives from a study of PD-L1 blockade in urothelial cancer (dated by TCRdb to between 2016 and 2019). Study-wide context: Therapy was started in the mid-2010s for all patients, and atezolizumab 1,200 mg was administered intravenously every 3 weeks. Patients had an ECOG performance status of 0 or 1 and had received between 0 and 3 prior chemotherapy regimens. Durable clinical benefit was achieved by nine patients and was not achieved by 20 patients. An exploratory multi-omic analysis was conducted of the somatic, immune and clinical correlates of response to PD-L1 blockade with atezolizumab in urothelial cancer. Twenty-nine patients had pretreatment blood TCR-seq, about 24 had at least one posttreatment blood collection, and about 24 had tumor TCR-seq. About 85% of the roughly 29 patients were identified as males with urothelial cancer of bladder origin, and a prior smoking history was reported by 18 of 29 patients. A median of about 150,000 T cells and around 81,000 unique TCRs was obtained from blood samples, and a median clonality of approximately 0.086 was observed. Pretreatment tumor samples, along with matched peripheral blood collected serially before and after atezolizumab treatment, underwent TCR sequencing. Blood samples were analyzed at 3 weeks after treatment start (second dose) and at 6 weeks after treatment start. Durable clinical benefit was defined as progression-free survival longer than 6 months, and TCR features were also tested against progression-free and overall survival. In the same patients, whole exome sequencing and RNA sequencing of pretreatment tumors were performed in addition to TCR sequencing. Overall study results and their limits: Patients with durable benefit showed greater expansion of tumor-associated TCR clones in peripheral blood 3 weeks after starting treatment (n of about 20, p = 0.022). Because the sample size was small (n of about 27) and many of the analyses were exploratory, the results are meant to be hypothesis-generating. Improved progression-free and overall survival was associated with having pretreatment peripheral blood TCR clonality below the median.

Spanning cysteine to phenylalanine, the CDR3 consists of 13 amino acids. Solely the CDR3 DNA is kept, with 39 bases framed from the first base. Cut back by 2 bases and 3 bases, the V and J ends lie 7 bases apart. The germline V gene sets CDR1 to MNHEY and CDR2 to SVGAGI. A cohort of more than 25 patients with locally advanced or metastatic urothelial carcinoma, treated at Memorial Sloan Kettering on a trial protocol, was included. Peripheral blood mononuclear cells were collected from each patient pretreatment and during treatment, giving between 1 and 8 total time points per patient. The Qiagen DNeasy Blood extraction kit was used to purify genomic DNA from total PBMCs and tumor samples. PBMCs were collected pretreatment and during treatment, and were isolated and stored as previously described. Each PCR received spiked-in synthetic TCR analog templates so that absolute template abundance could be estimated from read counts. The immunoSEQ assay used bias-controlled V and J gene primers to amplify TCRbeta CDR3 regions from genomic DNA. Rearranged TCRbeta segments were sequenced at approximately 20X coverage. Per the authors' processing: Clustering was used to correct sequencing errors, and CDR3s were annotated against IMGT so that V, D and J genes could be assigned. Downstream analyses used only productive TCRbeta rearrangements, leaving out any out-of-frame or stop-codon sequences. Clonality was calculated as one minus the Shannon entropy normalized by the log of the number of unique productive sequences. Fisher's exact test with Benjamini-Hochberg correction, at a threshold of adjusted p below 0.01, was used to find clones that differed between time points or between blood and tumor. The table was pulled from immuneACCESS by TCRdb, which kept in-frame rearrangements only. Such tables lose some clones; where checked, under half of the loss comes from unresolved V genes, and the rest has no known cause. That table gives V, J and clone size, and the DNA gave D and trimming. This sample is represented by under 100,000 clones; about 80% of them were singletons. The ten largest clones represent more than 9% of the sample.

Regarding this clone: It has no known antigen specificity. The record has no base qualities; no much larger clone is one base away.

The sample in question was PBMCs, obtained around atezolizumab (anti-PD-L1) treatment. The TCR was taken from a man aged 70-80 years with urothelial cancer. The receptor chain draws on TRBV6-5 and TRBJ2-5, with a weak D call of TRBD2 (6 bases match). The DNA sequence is TGTGCCAGCAGTTACAGACTAGAAGAGACCCAGTACTTC. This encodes CASSYRLEETQYF.